The clone carrying this T cell receptor (beta chain) showed up just a few times. This sample is part of a study of T-cell reconstitution after alpha-beta-depleted transplantation in children. TCRbeta library preparation incorporated unique molecular identifiers. Via MiXCR, TCRdb re-called the PCR reads, giving one row per CDR3 protein. The sample consists of around 360,000 distinct CDR3 sequences, 10% of them appearing once. Per germline, CDR1 DFQATT and CDR2 SNEGSKA (reference sequence). With V trimmed by 5 bases and J by 9 bases, 14 bases remained unmatched. This CDR3 has 16 residues. The source is a human donor who donated a stem cell graft to a child with acute lymphoblastic leukemia. The starting material was PBMCs from the stem cell graft donor, obtained from the stem cell graft. The chain couples TRBV20-1 to TRBJ2-1; TRBD2 agrees at 12 bases. The CDR3 protein is CSAPIMTSGRSFEQFF. CDR3 in DNA: TGCAGTGCTCCAATCATGACTAGCGGGAGATCTTTTGAGCAGTTCTTC.